The clone carrying this T cell receptor (beta chain) showed up just a few times. Its antigen is not known. The data belong to a study of cytomegalovirus exposure and HLA in healthy donors. Study results and limitations: In a later analysis, V- and J-gene trimming of beta chains associated with a DCLRE1C missense variant, replicated independently.

V shed 5 bases, J shed 3 bases, and the junction held 8 bases outside the gene matches. There are 16 residues in the CDR3. CDR1 and CDR2 (germline): LNHDA, SQIVND (reference sequence). PCR amplification relied on 60 Vbeta primers (plus 13 Jbeta primers). Per the authors' pipeline: An analysis that came later counted tens of millions of unique TCR beta chains, 10 million to 11 million shared. TCRdb keeps only in-frame clones here, not all; method: immunoSEQ multiplex PCR. The D gene and trimming were derived from the DNA, and the V and J assignments and clone size from that table. The table lists 200,000 or so clones, around 80% of them singletons.

This receptor was identified in a woman younger than 35 in good health and CMV-seropositive. V usage is TRBV19 and J usage is TRBJ2-2, with TRBD1 matching over 8 bases. Sequencing used PBMCs. CDR3 sequence (DNA): TGTGCCAGTAGTGGCGGGACAGGAGCTTACACCGGGGAGCTGTTTTTT. Residues: CASSGGTGAYTGELFF.